This TCR beta chain is drawn from a study of Ad26.COV2.S vaccination and SARS-CoV-2 variants. Study at large: Administration of Ad26.COV2.S was intramuscular, either once or twice 56 days apart.

Described treatment: about 20 received Ad26.COV2.S at low or high dose, single or two shots; 5 received placebo; per-sample allocation not given. Day 63 after the first vaccine or placebo injection was the time point for sampling. There are 12 residues in the CDR3. The germline V gene encodes CDR1 SEHNR and CDR2 FQNEAQ (reference sequence). Trimming took 7 bases from V and 6 from J, leaving 12 bases between them. Profiling relied on immunoSEQ multiplex PCR, and the TCRdb table lists in-frame clones only, not all of them. The profile shows around 250,000 clones, roughly 85% of them singletons. Source: peripheral blood, taken in a trial of Ad26.COV2.S vaccine versus placebo. The chain is built from TRBV7-9 and TRBJ1-2; D gene ambiguous. The source of this sequence is a person between 18 and 59 years old who received the Ad26.COV2.S COVID-19 vaccine or a placebo. The CDR3 loop is CASTDRMNGYTF. Written as DNA, the CDR3 is TGTGCCAGCACCGACCGGATGAATGGCTACACCTTC.